This T cell receptor beta chain was retrieved from a study of CXCR3-negative and CXCR3-positive naive CD8 T cells. Study observations and caveats: The TRB CDR3s that CXCR3-positive naive cells carried were more hydrophobic than those of CXCR3-negative naive cells. Comparably high diversity marked both naive subsets, whereas memory CD8+ cells had much lower diversity.

There are 13 residues in the CDR3. Germline V gives CDR1 SGDLS, CDR2 YYNGEE. Those CD8+ T cells considered naive were CD45RO-CCR7+CD27+CD95-. Concerning this clonotype itself: As yet, its antigen is unknown.

UMI-labeled 5' RACE yielded the TRB cDNA libraries. TCRdb re-called the 5' RACE reads and gives one entry per CDR3 protein, without DNA. Seen in this sample are roughly 60,000 distinct CDR3 sequences; the ten most common clones hold roughly 0.75%. The sequence derives from a human donor in good health. Some clones in this sample may be carry-over from other donors' samples. Sequencing used naive CXCR3+ CD8+ T cells from blood. Subset specified: CD45RO-CCR7+CD27+CD95- naive CD8+ T cells expressing CXCR3 (TNR3+). The gene calls are TRBV9 and TRBJ2-7; checking the TCRdb D call of TRBD1 is not possible without DNA. The CDR3 protein is CASSPRQGSEQYF. Full variable domain (missing parts from reference TRBV9 and TRBJ2-7): DSGVTQTPKHLITATGQRVTLRCSPRSGDLSVYWYQQSLDQGLQFLIQYYNGEERAKGNILERFSAQQFPDLHSELNLSSLELGDSALYFCASSPRQGSEQYFGPGTRLTVT.